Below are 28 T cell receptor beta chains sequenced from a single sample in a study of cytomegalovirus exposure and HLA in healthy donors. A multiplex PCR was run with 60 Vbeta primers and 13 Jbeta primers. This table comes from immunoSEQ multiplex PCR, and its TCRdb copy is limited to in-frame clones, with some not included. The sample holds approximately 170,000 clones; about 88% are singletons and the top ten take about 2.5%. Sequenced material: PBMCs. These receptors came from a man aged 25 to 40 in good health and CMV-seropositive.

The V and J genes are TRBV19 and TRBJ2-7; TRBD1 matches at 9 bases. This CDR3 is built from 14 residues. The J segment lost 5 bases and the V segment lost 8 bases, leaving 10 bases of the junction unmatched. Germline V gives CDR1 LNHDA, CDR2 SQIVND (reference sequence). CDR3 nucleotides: TGTGCCAGTTCAAGGACAGGGGTTCGTCACGAGCAGTACTTC. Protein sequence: CASSRTGVRHEQYF.

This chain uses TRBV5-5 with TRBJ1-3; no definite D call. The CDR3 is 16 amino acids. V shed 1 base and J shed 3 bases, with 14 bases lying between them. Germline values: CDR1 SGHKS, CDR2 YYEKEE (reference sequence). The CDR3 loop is CASSLNPYSNGNTIYF. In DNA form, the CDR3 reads TGTGCCAGCAGCTTGAACCCATACAGCAATGGAAACACCATATATTTT.

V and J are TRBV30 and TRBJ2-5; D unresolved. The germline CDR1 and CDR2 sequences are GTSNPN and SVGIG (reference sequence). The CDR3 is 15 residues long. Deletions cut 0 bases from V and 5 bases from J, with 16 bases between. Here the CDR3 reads CAWSVGSAASETQYF. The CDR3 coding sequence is TGTGCCTGGAGTGTAGGATCGGCGGCTTCGGAGACCCAGTACTTC.

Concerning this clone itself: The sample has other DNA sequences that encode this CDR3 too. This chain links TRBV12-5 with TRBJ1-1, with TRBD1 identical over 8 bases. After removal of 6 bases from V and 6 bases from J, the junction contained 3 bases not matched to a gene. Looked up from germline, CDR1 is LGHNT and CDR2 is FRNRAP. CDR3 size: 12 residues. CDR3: CASGLGQAEAFF. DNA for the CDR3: TGTGCTAGTGGCCTGGGACAGGCTGAAGCTTTCTTT. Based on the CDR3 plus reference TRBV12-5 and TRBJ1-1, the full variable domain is DARVTQTPRHKVTEMGQEVTMRCQPILGHNTVFWYRQTMMQGLELLAYFRNRAPLDDSGMPKDRFSAEMPDATLATLKIQPSEPRDSAVYFCASGLGQAEAFFGQGTRLTVV.

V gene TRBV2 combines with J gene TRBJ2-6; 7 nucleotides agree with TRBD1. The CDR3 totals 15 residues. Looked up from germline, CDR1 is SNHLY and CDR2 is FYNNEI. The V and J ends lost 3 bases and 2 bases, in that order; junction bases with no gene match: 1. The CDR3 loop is CASSEGQPGANVLTF. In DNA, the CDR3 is TGTGCCAGCAGTGAGGGACAGCCTGGGGCCAACGTCCTGACTTTC.

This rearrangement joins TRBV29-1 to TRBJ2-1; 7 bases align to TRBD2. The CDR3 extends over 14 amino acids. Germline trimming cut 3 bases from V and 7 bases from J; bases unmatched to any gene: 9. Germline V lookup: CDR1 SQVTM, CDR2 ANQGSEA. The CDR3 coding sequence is TGCAGCGTTGATCGGAGCGGGACGGCGAATGAGCAGTTCTTC. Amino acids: CSVDRSGTANEQFF.

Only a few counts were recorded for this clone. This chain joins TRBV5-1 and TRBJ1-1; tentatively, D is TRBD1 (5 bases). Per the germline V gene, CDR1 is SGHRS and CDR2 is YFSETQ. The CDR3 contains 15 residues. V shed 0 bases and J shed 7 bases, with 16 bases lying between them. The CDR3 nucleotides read TGCGCCAGCAGCTTGGACGGGGCAGGGAGGATTGAAGCTTTCTTT. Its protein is CASSLDGAGRIEAFF.

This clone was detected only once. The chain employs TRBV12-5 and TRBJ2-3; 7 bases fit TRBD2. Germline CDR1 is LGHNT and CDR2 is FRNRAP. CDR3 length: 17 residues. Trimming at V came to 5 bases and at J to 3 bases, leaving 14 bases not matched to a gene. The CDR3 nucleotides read TGTGCTAGTGGTCCTCGGCTTGGCGGGAGCGCTACAGATACGCAGTATTTT. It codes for CASGPRLGGSATDTQYF.

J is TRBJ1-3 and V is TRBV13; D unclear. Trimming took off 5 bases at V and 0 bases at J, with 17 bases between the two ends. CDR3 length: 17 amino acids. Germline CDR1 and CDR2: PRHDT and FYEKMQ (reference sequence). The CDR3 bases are TGTGCCAGCAGCGGAGCTGGGCGGACTAGCTCTGGAAACACCATATATTTT. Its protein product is CASSGAGRTSSGNTIYF.

The CDR3 DNA reads as TGTGCCAGCAGCTTAGATTGGACGGGAGCAGATACGCAGTATTTT. It specifies CASSLDWTGADTQYF. The V call is TRBV7-9, the J call TRBJ2-3, with D tentatively TRBD2 (6 bases). Deletions cut 1 base from V and 4 bases from J, with 12 bases between. The germline V gene has CDR1 SEHNR and CDR2 FQNEAQ (reference sequence). The CDR3 is 15 residues long.

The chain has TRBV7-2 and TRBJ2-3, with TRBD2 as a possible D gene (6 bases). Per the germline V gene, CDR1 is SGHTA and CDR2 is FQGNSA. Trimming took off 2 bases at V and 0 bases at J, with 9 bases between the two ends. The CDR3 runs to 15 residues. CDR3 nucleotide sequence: TGTGCCAGCAGCTTATCCGGGACTAGCACAGATACGCAGTATTTT. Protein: CASSLSGTSTDTQYF. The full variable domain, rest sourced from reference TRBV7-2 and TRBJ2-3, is GAGVSQSPSNKVTEKGKDVELRCDPISGHTALYWYRQSLGQGLEFLIYFQGNSAPDKSGLPSDRFSAERTGGSVSTLTIQRTQQEDSAVYLCASSLSGTSTDTQYFGPGTRLTVL.

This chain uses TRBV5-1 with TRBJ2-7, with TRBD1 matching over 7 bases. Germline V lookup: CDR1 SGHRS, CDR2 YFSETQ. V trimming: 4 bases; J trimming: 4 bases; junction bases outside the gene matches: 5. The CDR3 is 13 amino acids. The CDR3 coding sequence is TGCGCCAGCAGCGGCCCACAGGGGTACGAGCAGTACTTC. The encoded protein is CASSGPQGYEQYF.

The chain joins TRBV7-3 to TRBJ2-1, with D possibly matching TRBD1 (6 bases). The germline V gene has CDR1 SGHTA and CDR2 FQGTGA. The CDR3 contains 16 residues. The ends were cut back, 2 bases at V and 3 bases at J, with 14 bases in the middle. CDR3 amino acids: CASSLEGGPYYNEQFF. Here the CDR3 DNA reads TGTGCCAGCAGCTTAGAAGGGGGTCCCTACTACAATGAGCAGTTCTTC.

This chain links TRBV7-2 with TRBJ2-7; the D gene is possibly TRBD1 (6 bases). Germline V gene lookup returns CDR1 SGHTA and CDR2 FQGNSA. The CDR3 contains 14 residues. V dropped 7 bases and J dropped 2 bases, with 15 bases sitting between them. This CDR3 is CASKFWGLPYEQYF. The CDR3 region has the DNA TGTGCCAGCAAATTTTGGGGGCTCCCCTACGAGCAGTACTTC.

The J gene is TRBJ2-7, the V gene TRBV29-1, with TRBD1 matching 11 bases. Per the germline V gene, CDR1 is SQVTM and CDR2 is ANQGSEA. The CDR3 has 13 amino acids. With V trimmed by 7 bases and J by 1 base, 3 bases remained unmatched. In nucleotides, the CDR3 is TGCAGCGCAGGGACAGGGGGTTCCTACGAGCAGTACTTC. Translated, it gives CSAGTGGSYEQYF.

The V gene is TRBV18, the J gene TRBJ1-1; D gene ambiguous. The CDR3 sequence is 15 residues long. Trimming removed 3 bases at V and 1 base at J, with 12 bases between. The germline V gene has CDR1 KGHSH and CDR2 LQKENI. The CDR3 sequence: CASSPLEGGNTEAFF. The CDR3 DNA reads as TGTGCCAGCTCACCTTTAGAGGGTGGGAACACTGAAGCTTTCTTT.

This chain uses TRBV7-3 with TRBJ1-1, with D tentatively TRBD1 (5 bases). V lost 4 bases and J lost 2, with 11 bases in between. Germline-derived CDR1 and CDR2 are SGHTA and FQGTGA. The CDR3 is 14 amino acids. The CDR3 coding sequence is TGTGCCAGCAGCTCCACGGGGGGAAACACTGAAGCTTTCTTT. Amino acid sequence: CASSSTGGNTEAFF.

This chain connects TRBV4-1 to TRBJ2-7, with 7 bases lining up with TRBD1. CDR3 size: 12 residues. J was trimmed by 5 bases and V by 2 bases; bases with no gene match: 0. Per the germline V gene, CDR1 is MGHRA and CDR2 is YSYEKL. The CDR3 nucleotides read TGCGCCAGCAGCCAAACAGGGGACGAGCAGTACTTC. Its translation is CASSQTGDEQYF.

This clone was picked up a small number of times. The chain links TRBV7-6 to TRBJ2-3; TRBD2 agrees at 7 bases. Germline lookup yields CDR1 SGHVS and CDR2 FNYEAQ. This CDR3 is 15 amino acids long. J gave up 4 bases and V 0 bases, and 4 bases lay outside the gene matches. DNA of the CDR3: TGTGCCAGCAGCTTAGCGGGAGGGCAGGCAGATACGCAGTATTTT. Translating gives CASSLAGGQADTQYF. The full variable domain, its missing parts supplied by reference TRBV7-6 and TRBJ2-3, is GAGVSQSPRYKVTKRGQDVALRCDPISGHVSLYWYRQALGQGPEFLTYFNYEAQQDKSGLPNDRFSAERPEGSISTLTIQRTEQRDSAMYRCASSLAGGQADTQYFGPGTRLTVL.

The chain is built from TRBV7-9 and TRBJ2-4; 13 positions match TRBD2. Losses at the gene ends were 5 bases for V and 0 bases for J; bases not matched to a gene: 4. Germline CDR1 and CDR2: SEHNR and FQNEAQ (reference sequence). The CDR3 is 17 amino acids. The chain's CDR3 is CASSRLAGGLAKNIQYF. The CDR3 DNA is TGTGCCAGCAGCCGACTAGCGGGAGGTCTAGCCAAAAACATTCAGTACTTC.

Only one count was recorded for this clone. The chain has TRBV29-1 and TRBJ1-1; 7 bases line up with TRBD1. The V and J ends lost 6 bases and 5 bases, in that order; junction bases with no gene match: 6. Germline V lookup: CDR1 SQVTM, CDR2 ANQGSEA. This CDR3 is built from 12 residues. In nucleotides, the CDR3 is TGCAGCGTGGTTCCGGGACAGACTGAAGCTTTCTTT. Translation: CSVVPGQTEAFF.

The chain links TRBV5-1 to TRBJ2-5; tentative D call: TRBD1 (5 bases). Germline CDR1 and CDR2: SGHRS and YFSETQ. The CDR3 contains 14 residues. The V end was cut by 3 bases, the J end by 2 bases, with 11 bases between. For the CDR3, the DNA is TGCGCCAGCAGCTGGGGCCCCTCGCAAGAGACCCAGTACTTC. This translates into CASSWGPSQETQYF.

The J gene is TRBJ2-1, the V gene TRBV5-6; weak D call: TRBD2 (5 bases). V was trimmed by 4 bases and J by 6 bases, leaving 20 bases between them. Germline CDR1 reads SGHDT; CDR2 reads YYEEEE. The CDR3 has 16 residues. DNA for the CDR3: TGTGCCAGCAGCCGGGGTGGCACTCGTCAAGGCAATGAGCAGTTCTTC. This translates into CASSRGGTRQGNEQFF.

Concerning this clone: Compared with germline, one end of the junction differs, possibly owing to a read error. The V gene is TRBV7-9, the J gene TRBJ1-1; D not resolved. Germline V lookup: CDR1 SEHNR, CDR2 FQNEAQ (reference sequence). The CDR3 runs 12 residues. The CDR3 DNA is TGTTCCAGCAGCTTCCAGTACACTGAAGCTTTCTTT. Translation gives CSSSFQYTEAFF.

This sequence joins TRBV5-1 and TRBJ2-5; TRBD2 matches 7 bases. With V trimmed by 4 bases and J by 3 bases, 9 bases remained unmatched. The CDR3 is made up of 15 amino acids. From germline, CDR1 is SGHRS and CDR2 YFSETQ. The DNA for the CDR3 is TGCGCCAGCAGCCCGCCATTTGCGGGAGAAGAGACCCAGTACTTC. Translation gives CASSPPFAGEETQYF.

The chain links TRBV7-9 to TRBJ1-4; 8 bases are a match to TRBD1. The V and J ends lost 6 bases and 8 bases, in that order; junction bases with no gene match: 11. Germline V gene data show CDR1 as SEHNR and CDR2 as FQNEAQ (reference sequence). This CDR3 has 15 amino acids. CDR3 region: CASSSDRGIGEKLFF. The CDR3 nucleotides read TGTGCCAGCAGTTCCGACAGGGGCATTGGGGAAAAACTGTTTTTT.

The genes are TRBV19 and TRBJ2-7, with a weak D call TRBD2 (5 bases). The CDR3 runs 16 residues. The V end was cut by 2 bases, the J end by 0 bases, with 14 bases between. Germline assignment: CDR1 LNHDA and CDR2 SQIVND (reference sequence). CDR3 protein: CASSIFGGLSSYEQYF. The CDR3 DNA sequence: TGTGCCAGTAGTATATTTGGCGGGCTTTCCTCCTACGAGCAGTACTTC.

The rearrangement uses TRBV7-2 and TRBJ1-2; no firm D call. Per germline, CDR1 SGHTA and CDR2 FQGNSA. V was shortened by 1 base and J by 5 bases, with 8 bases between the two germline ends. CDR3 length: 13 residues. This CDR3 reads CASSLVQLYGYTF. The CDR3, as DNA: TGTGCCAGCAGCTTAGTACAGCTGTATGGCTACACCTTC.